These T cell receptor beta chains were read from a single sample in a study of patients and donors after allogeneic stem cell transplantation. TCRdb ran MiXCR on the RT-PCR reads and lists one entry per CDR3 protein. The table shows approximately 33,000 distinct CDR3 sequences, with around 7% occurring only once. What was sequenced was blood, either unsorted or a sorted T cell fraction (not recorded which). Every receptor here comes from a human donor who was either an allogeneic HSCT recipient or a stem cell or donor lymphocyte infusion donor (not recorded which). It is not recorded whose cells these are; they may come from a transplant donor. Each CDR3 is given with its conserved first and last residue. A D gene is named only where the DNA matches it firmly. Clone size, where shown, is once, few, many, or a class for clones that have expanded.

TRBD1	TRBV6-5	many	TRBJ1-2	CASRPGTGRGGYTF	TGTGCCAGCAGACCCGGGACAGGTCGAGGTGGCTACACCTTC
.	TRBV7-3	.	TRBJ2-2	CASSLSTGELDTGELFF	TGTGCCAGCAGCTTAAGTACGGGAGAGTTGGACACCGGGGAGCTGTTTTTT
.	TRBV6-5	many	TRBJ2-1	CASRPGTTGYNEQFF	TGTGCCAGCAGACCAGGGACAACGGGGTACAATGAGCAGTTCTTC
.	TRBV18	many	TRBJ1-1	CASSPREGTEAFF	TGTGCCAGCTCTCCGAGGGAGGGCACTGAAGCTTTCTTT
.	TRBV4-1	many	TRBJ2-5	CASSLSKETQYF	TGCGCCAGCAGCCTCAGTAAAGAGACCCAGTACTTC
TRBD1	TRBV10-3	many	TRBJ2-7	CAISRDRGNEQYF	TGTGCCATCAGCCGGGACAGGGGGAACGAGCAGTACTTC
TRBD1	TRBV4-2	.	TRBJ1-2	CASSQELNAGGASNYGYTF	TGTGCCAGCAGCCAAGAGCTAAACGCAGGGGGTGCCTCTAACTATGGCTACACCTTC
.	TRBV3-1	many	TRBJ2-5	CASSQLRTIGETQYF	TGTGCCAGCAGCCAACTCCGGACTATCGGAGAGACCCAGTACTTC
.	TRBV6-6	many	TRBJ1-2	CASSYSMTSLSYTF	TGTGCCAGCAGTTACTCTATGACGTCTCTAAGCTACACCTTC
.	TRBV7-9	many	TRBJ1-2	CASSRLREDGYTF	TGTGCCAGCAGCCGGCTAAGAGAAGATGGCTACACCTTC